This TCR beta chain comes out of a study of early T cells in non-severe SARS-CoV-2 infection. CDR1 and CDR2 (germline): MNHNY, SVGAGI (reference sequence). The CDR3 is 12 residues long. V was clipped by 2 bases and J by 7 bases, with 8 bases between them. TCRdb called the 5' RACE reads again in MiXCR, with one record for every CDR3 protein. The sample holds tens of thousands of distinct CDR3 sequences, 7% to 8% seen once. The clonotype was recovered from an adult who was a healthcare worker with PCR-confirmed SARS-CoV-2 infection or an uninfected control (not recorded which). V gene TRBV6-6 combines with J gene TRBJ1-2; no clear D. Sequencing was carried out using whole blood. The CDR3 sequence is CASSYEGAGYTF. The CDR3 DNA reads TGTGCCAGCAGTTACGAGGGAGCTGGCTACACCTTC.